The 17 T cell receptor beta chains below come from one sample, sequenced in a study of regulatory dendritic cells for organ transplantation listed by TCRdb under 2017. The antigens these receptors bind are not known. Library construction relied on the immunoSEQ multiplex PCR assay. Drawn from immuneACCESS, this table holds only the in-frame rearrangements with V and J called that TCRdb kept. Clones are partly lost; checked studies trace under half to an unresolved V gene and leave the rest unexplained. This sample holds about 20,000 clones; 85% were observed only once. The ten largest clonotypes hold under 0.3% of the sample. Sorted T cell subsets were CFSE-labeled and co-cultured for around five days with allogeneic regulatory or mature dendritic cells at a 1:10 DC:T ratio. The sequenced sample consisted of naive CD4+ T cells from blood cultured with dendritic cells. The cell subset or site label of this sample denotes: CD45RA+ naive T cells. These receptors were obtained from a human donor in good health.

The rearrangement joins TRBV18 to TRBJ2-2, with 7 bases aligning to TRBD2. In germline, CDR1 is KGHSH, CDR2 LQKENI. There are 17 residues in the CDR3. J lost 1 base, V lost 0 bases, and 5 bases had no gene match. The CDR3 bases are TGTGCCAGCTCACCACCTAGCGGGCAACAGAACACCGGGGAGCTGTTTTTT. It codes for CASSPPSGQQNTGELFF.

This sequence joins TRBV27 and TRBJ1-4; D is unresolved. Germline V gene lookup returns CDR1 MNHEY and CDR2 SMNVEV (reference sequence). V shed 2 bases and J shed 7 bases, with 29 bases lying between them. The CDR3 spans 20 residues. The chain's CDR3 is CASSLIFFPAAADFSEKLFF. The CDR3, as DNA: TGTGCCAGCAGTTTAATCTTTTTCCCAGCCGCGGCCGACTTCAGTGAAAAACTGTTTTTT.

This chain joins TRBV7-9 and TRBJ1-4, with TRBD1 as a possible D gene (5 bases). Per germline, CDR1 SEHNR and CDR2 FQNEAQ (reference sequence). V lost 6 bases and J 8 bases, leaving 13 bases between the germline ends. This CDR3 spans 13 amino acids. CDR3 sequence (DNA): TGTGCCAGCAGTTCAGGGTTCCGCGAAAAACTGTTTTTT. Translated: CASSSGFREKLFF.

The chain is built from TRBV4-1 and TRBJ2-1; TRBD1 is a possible D gene (6 bases). Germline V gene data show CDR1 as MGHRA and CDR2 as YSYEKL. This CDR3 spans 16 amino acids. Trimming took 3 bases from V and 4 from J, leaving 16 bases between them. The CDR3 region is CASSHPSGTTYNEQFF. DNA for the CDR3: TGCGCCAGCAGCCATCCCTCCGGGACAACATACAATGAGCAGTTCTTC.

V and J are TRBV19 and TRBJ2-1; either TRBD1 or TRBD2 may fit D (5 bases each). This CDR3 contains 10 residues. Germline-derived CDR1 and CDR2 are LNHDA and SQIVND (reference sequence). V was clipped by 8 bases and J by 8 bases, with 7 bases between them. Here the CDR3 reads CASGGHEQFF. Here the CDR3 DNA reads TGTGCCAGTGGGGGTCATGAGCAGTTCTTC. Based on the CDR3 plus reference TRBV19 and TRBJ2-1, the full variable domain is DGGITQSPKYLFRKEGQNVTLSCEQNLNHDAMYWYRQDPGQGLRLIYYSQIVNDFQKGDIAEGYSVSREKKESFPLTVTSAQKNPTAFYLCASGGHEQFFGPGTRLTVL.

This sequence joins TRBV25-1 and TRBJ2-1, with TRBD1 matching over 7 bases. This CDR3 is 15 amino acids long. The V gene's germline CDR1 is MGHDK and CDR2 SYGVNS. J gave up 4 bases and V 3 bases, and 6 bases lay outside the gene matches. The CDR3 DNA sequence: TGTGCCAGCAGTGAGTACAGGGGTATATACAATGAGCAGTTCTTC. Its translation is CASSEYRGIYNEQFF.

The rearrangement links TRBV30 to TRBJ2-5; D perhaps matches TRBD1 (6 bases). The CDR3 extends over 12 amino acids. CDR1 and CDR2 (germline): GTSNPN, SVGIG (reference sequence). Trimming stripped 4 bases from V and 5 bases from J, with 11 bases between. The CDR3, as DNA: TGTGCCTGGAACTACAGGGTGGAGACCCAGTACTTC. It specifies CAWNYRVETQYF.

This chain links TRBV4-2 with TRBJ2-3; TRBD2 matches 11 bases. The CDR3 totals 17 residues. Germline V CDR1 and CDR2: LGHNA, YNFKEQ. The V gene end was trimmed by 0 bases and the J gene end by 3 bases; junction bases not matched to a gene: 5. The CDR3 loop is CASSQEVAGGKTDTQYF. Here the CDR3 DNA reads TGTGCCAGCAGCCAAGAAGTAGCGGGGGGGAAGACAGATACGCAGTATTTT.

The chain has TRBV11-3 and TRBJ2-2, with 10 bases lining up with TRBD2. The V gene end was trimmed by 5 bases and the J gene end by 1 base; junction bases not matched to a gene: 4. The CDR3 is 16 residues long. Germline V lookup: CDR1 SGHNT, CDR2 YENEEA. DNA for the CDR3: TGTGCCAGCAGCCAAGGACTAGCGGTGAACACCGGGGAGCTGTTTTTT. It is translated as CASSQGLAVNTGELFF.

There are a few counts of this clone. The junction departs from the called germline gene at one end, perhaps through a read error. The chain recombines TRBV7-7 with TRBJ1-4, with a possible D match to TRBD1 (6 bases). The V gene's germline CDR1 is SSHAT and CDR2 FNYEAQ (reference sequence). CDR3 length: 13 residues. CDR3 DNA: TGTGCTAGCAGTCAACAGGGAAATGAAAAACTGTTTTTT. This codes for CASSQQGNEKLFF. The full variable domain, rest sourced from reference TRBV7-7 and TRBJ1-4, is GAGVSQSPRYKVTKRGQDVTLRCDPISSHATLYWYQQALGQGPEFLTYFNYEAQPDKSGLPSDRFSAERPEGSISTLTIQRTEQRDSAMYRCASSQQGNEKLFFGSGTQLSVL.

The rearrangement links TRBV18 to TRBJ2-3, with D unresolved. The V gene lost 5 bases and the J gene lost 0 bases, with 6 bases spanning the gap. The CDR3 loop spans 13 amino acids. In germline, CDR1 is KGHSH, CDR2 LQKENI. The CDR3 DNA follows: TGTGCCAGCTCAAGGGCTAGCACAGATACGCAGTATTTT. It is translated as CASSRASTDTQYF.

This sequence joins TRBV19 and TRBJ1-5; 10 bases are a match to TRBD1. The J segment lost 4 bases and the V segment lost 7 bases, leaving 7 bases of the junction unmatched. The length of the CDR3 is 15 residues. Looked up from germline, CDR1 is LNHDA and CDR2 is SQIVND (reference sequence). The chain's CDR3 is CASTRDRGGNQPQHF. Written as DNA, the CDR3 is TGTGCCAGTACCCGGGACAGGGGTGGGAATCAGCCCCAGCATTTT.

This chain uses TRBV5-4 with TRBJ2-7, with a tentative D call TRBD2 (5 bases). Per the germline V gene, CDR1 is SGHNT and CDR2 is YYREEE (reference sequence). The CDR3 sequence is 12 residues long. V was trimmed by 4 bases and J by 2 bases, leaving 7 bases between them. CDR3 bases: TGTGCCAGCAGCCTCGGGACCTACGAGCAGTACTTC. It yields the protein CASSLGTYEQYF.

The V gene is TRBV27, the J gene TRBJ2-3, with 11 positions matching TRBD2. Trimming at V came to 6 bases and at J to 0 bases, leaving 5 bases not matched to a gene. The CDR3 spans 16 residues. From germline, CDR1 is MNHEY and CDR2 SMNVEV (reference sequence). CDR3 sequence: CASSYLAGGSTDTQYF. The CDR3 DNA is TGTGCCAGCAGCTACCTAGCGGGGGGCAGCACAGATACGCAGTATTTT.

This clone was recorded once. The V call is TRBV28, the J call TRBJ2-7; 7 nucleotides line up with TRBD1. The CDR3 contains 13 residues. Germline CDR1 and CDR2: MDHEN and SYDVKM. J gave up 6 bases and V 6 bases, and 8 bases lay outside the gene matches. This CDR3 reads CASSPDRVSEQYF. CDR3 nucleotides: TGTGCCAGCAGCCCAGACAGGGTTTCCGAGCAGTACTTC.

The chain combines TRBV5-5 with TRBJ2-7; D gene uncertain. There are 12 residues in the CDR3. Germline CDR1 and CDR2: SGHKS and YYEKEE (reference sequence). V lost 5 bases to trimming and J lost 3 bases, with 9 bases between them. The CDR3 reads CASRGSGYEQYF. The CDR3 DNA reads as TGTGCCAGCAGAGGGTCGGGCTACGAGCAGTACTTC. Looking up the rest from reference TRBV5-5 and TRBJ2-7 gives the full variable domain: DAGVTQSPTHLIKTRGQQVTLRCSPISGHKSVSWYQQVLGQGPQFIFQYYEKEERGRGNFPDRFSARQFPNYSSELNVNALLLGDSALYLCASRGSGYEQYFGPGTRLTVT.

The rearrangement uses TRBV6-5 and TRBJ2-5; the match to TRBD1 covers 10 bases. Trimming removed 6 bases from V and 5 bases from J; junction bases left unmatched: 6. Germline V CDR1 and CDR2: MNHEY, SVGAGI. The CDR3 length is 14 residues. The CDR3 DNA sequence: TGTGCCAGCAGCCAGGACAGGGGGAGGGAGACCCAGTACTTC. It specifies CASSQDRGRETQYF.